The rows below give T cell receptor beta chains drawn from one sample of a study of blood T cell repertoires in COVID-19. Libraries were prepared by immunoSEQ multiplex PCR; TCRdb keeps only in-frame clonotypes and omits some of them. The table lists under 250,000 clones, roughly 86% of them singletons, with 1.5% to 2% in the top ten. Sequencing used peripheral blood. These receptors were obtained from a woman in her sixties who had recovered from COVID-19. CDR3s include the opening cysteine and the closing phenylalanine or tryptophan. The D gene is left open where the match is weak. Expanded clones are given a class, and other clones once, few, many or no size at all.

D: TRBD1
J: TRBJ1-1
V: TRBV29-1
size: NA
CDR3: CSVLEDRENTEAFF
DNA: TGCAGCGTTTTAGAAGACAGGGAGAACACTGAAGCTTTCTTT

D: NA
J: TRBJ2-2
V: TRBV3-1/TRBV3-2
size: NA
CDR3: CASSQDYRTVNTGELFF
DNA: TGTGCCAGCAGCCAAGACTATAGGACAGTGAACACCGGGGAGCTGTTTTTT

D: TRBD2
J: TRBJ2-5
V: TRBV7-2
size: NA
CDR3: CASSSPPGGALETQYF
DNA: TGTGCCAGCAGCTCCCCACCCGGGGGGGCCCTAGAGACCCAGTACTTC

D: NA
J: TRBJ2-2
V: TRBV2
size: NA
CDR3: CAILTREGYGELFF
DNA: TGTGCCATCTTGACCCGTGAGGGATACGGGGAGCTGTTTTTT

D: TRBD1
J: TRBJ2-1
V: TRBV19
size: NA
CDR3: CASSTRTGSYNEQFF
DNA: TGTGCCAGTAGTACTCGGACAGGGTCCTACAATGAGCAGTTCTTC

D: TRBD1
J: TRBJ1-2
V: TRBV7-3
size: NA
CDR3: CASSLAPTGTGNGYTF
DNA: TGTGCCAGCAGCTTAGCCCCTACCGGGACAGGGAATGGCTACACCTTC

D: TRBD1
J: TRBJ1-5
V: TRBV10-3
size: NA
CDR3: CAISGGKGAIDNQPQHF
DNA: TGTGCCATCAGTGGGGGGAAGGGGGCTATCGACAATCAGCCCCAGCATTTT

D: NA
J: TRBJ2-7
V: TRBV24-1
size: NA
CDR3: CATSDSGEQYF
DNA: TGTGCCACCAGTGATTCAGGGGAGCAGTACTTC

D: NA
J: TRBJ1-3
V: TRBV19
size: NA
CDR3: CASSIRLQSGGNTIYF
DNA: TGTGCCAGTAGTATACGGCTCCAATCGGGTGGAAACACCATATATTTT

D: NA
J: TRBJ1-2
V: TRBV7-2
size: NA
CDR3: CASSRDYYGYTF
DNA: TGTGCCAGCAGCCGGGACTATTATGGCTACACCTTC

D: NA
J: TRBJ1-2
V: TRBV2
size: NA
CDR3: CASRSGVFGYTF
DNA: TGTGCCAGCAGATCAGGGGTTTTTGGCTACACCTTC

D: TRBD2
J: TRBJ2-5
V: TRBV27
size: NA
CDR3: CASRPAGVQETQYF
DNA: TGTGCCAGCAGGCCAGCGGGGGTTCAAGAGACCCAGTACTTC

D: NA
J: TRBJ1-1
V: TRBV29-1
size: NA
CDR3: CSVELTGLGTEAFF
DNA: TGCAGCGTTGAACTTACAGGGTTGGGCACTGAAGCTTTCTTT

D: NA
J: TRBJ2-7
V: TRBV2
size: NA
CDR3: CASIRGLYEQYF
DNA: TGTGCCAGCATACGCGGGCTGTACGAGCAGTACTTC

D: TRBD1
J: TRBJ1-6
V: TRBV7-2
size: NA
CDR3: CASSSKTGVANSPLHF
DNA: TGTGCCAGCAGCTCCAAAACAGGGGTAGCAAATTCACCCCTCCACTTT

D: NA
J: TRBJ2-7
V: TRBV2
size: NA
CDR3: CASSVMRLVGEHEQYF
DNA: TGTGCCAGCAGTGTAATGCGGTTGGTCGGGGAACACGAGCAGTACTTC

D: TRBD2
J: TRBJ2-5
V: TRBV25-1
size: NA
CDR3: CASSDFLTSGAETQYF
DNA: TGTGCCAGCAGTGATTTCTTGACTAGCGGGGCGGAGACCCAGTACTTC

D: NA
J: TRBJ2-3
V: TRBV27
size: NA
CDR3: CASSLSWQWYF
DNA: TGTGCCAGCAGTTTATCGTGGCAGTGGTATTTT

D: NA
J: TRBJ1-2
V: TRBV5-1
size: NA
CDR3: CASSLAEGWGYTF
DNA: TGCGCCAGCAGCTTGGCTGAGGGTTGGGGCTACACCTTC

D: NA
J: TRBJ1-6
V: TRBV19
size: NA
CDR3: CASSMSRGSDSPLHF
DNA: TGTGCCAGTAGTATGAGCCGGGGTTCAGATTCACCCCTCCACTTT

D: TRBD1
J: TRBJ1-4
V: TRBV7-9
size: few
CDR3: CASSLGQGNNEKLFF
DNA: TGTGCCAGCAGCTTGGGACAGGGAAATAATGAAAAACTGTTTTTT

D: NA
J: TRBJ2-3
V: TRBV7-3
size: NA
CDR3: CASSTRGGGTDTQYF
DNA: TGTGCCAGCAGCACCCGCGGCGGGGGCACAGATACGCAGTATTTT

D: TRBD1
J: TRBJ2-5
V: TRBV13
size: NA
CDR3: CASSLDGTGLETQYF
DNA: TGTGCCAGCAGCTTAGACGGGACAGGGCTCGAGACCCAGTACTTC

D: NA
J: TRBJ1-4
V: TRBV27
size: NA
CDR3: CASSPLSVEKLFF
DNA: TGTGCCAGCAGTCCCCTCTCAGTTGAAAAACTGTTTTTT

D: NA
J: TRBJ1-5
V: TRBV5-1
size: NA
CDR3: CASSRGTGSNQPQHF
DNA: TGCGCCAGCAGCCGGGGGACGGGGAGCAATCAGCCCCAGCATTTT

D: NA
J: TRBJ2-5
V: TRBV12-3/TRBV12-4
size: NA
CDR3: CASSFSVAQYF
DNA: TGTGCCAGCAGTTTTTCCGTTGCCCAGTACTTC

D: TRBD2
J: TRBJ2-4
V: TRBV6-2/TRBV6-3
size: NA
CDR3: CASSHPSGGMGDIQYF
DNA: TGTGCCAGCAGTCACCCAAGCGGGGGCATGGGGGACATTCAGTACTTC

D: TRBD2
J: TRBJ2-7
V: TRBV14
size: NA
CDR3: CASSQEVGPSGGAYEQYF
DNA: TGTGCCAGCAGCCAAGAAGTCGGCCCTAGCGGGGGGGCCTACGAGCAGTACTTC

D: NA
J: TRBJ2-3
V: TRBV21-1
size: NA
CDR3: CASSKEGRQFVVTDTQYF
DNA: TGTGCCAGCAGCAAAGAGGGGCGGCAGTTCGTGGTCACAGATACGCAGTATTTT

D: NA
J: TRBJ2-2
V: TRBV5-1
size: NA
CDR3: CASSLGQNTGELFF
DNA: TGCGCCAGCAGCTTGGGTCAGAACACCGGGGAGCTGTTTTTT

D: TRBD1
J: TRBJ2-7
V: TRBV15
size: NA
CDR3: CATSRDLVTGEESYEQYF
DNA: TGTGCCACCAGCAGAGATTTAGTGACAGGGGAAGAATCCTACGAGCAGTACTTC

D: NA
J: TRBJ1-2
V: TRBV19
size: few
CDR3: CASSMMGPALSYTF
DNA: TGTGCCAGTAGTATGATGGGGCCAGCCCTTAGCTACACCTTC

D: NA
J: TRBJ1-2
V: TRBV9
size: NA
CDR3: CASTSAGAVWQAF
DNA: TGTGCCAGCACGTCTGCAGGGGCAGTCTGGCAGGCCTTC

D: TRBD1
J: TRBJ1-2
V: TRBV19
size: NA
CDR3: CASSLGTARAYGYTF
DNA: TGTGCCAGTAGTCTCGGGACAGCAAGGGCCTATGGCTACACCTTC

D: TRBD2
J: TRBJ2-5
V: TRBV10-3
size: NA
CDR3: CAISELETSGGAQETQYF
DNA: TGTGCCATCAGTGAGCTTGAAACTAGCGGGGGGGCTCAAGAGACCCAGTACTTC

D: NA
J: TRBJ2-2
V: TRBV11-2
size: NA
CDR3: CASRPVWGELFF
DNA: TGTGCCAGCAGACCGGTATGGGGGGAGCTGTTTTTT

D: TRBD1
J: TRBJ2-7
V: TRBV7-8
size: NA
CDR3: CASSLAQGQYYEQYF
DNA: TGTGCCAGCAGCTTAGCGCAGGGACAGTACTACGAGCAGTACTTC

D: NA
J: TRBJ1-2
V: TRBV29-1
size: NA
CDR3: CSVIYVGLSYGYTF
DNA: TGCAGCGTTATTTATGTGGGACTCTCCTATGGCTACACCTTC

D: NA
J: TRBJ1-3
V: TRBV7-2
size: NA
CDR3: CASSPDSRTGNTIYF
DNA: TGTGCCAGCAGCCCCGACAGTCGTACTGGAAACACCATATATTTT

D: NA
J: TRBJ2-1
V: TRBV14
size: NA
CDR3: CASSQDPHGRPYNEQFF
DNA: TGTGCCAGCAGCCAAGACCCTCACGGCAGGCCCTACAATGAGCAGTTCTTC

D: NA
J: TRBJ2-3
V: TRBV19
size: NA
CDR3: CATNQQAAGDTQYF
DNA: TGTGCCACCAACCAGCAGGCCGCCGGAGATACGCAGTATTTT

D: NA
J: TRBJ1-5
V: TRBV4-3
size: NA
CDR3: CASSQGTAYSNQPQHF
DNA: TGCGCCAGCAGCCAAGGGACAGCGTATAGCAATCAGCCCCAGCATTTT

D: NA
J: TRBJ1-5
V: TRBV19
size: NA
CDR3: CASSEQHNQPQHF
DNA: TGTGCCAGTAGTGAACAGCACAATCAGCCCCAGCATTTT

D: TRBD2
J: TRBJ2-1
V: TRBV28
size: NA
CDR3: CASSLRLAGANEQFF
DNA: TGTGCCAGCAGTTTAAGACTAGCGGGGGCGAATGAGCAGTTCTTC

D: TRBD2
J: TRBJ2-3
V: TRBV4-1
size: NA
CDR3: CASSLSSDGRKDTQYF
DNA: TGCGCCAGCAGCCTATCTTCGGACGGGAGGAAAGATACGCAGTATTTT

D: NA
J: TRBJ1-1
V: TRBV6-5
size: NA
CDR3: CASSYSSGAAEAFF
DNA: TGTGCCAGCAGTTACTCGTCAGGGGCGGCTGAAGCTTTCTTT

D: TRBD1
J: TRBJ1-1
V: TRBV27
size: NA
CDR3: CASSFTGGFAAFF
DNA: TGTGCCAGCAGTTTTACAGGGGGCTTTGCGGCTTTCTTT

D: TRBD1
J: TRBJ2-2
V: TRBV4-2
size: NA
CDR3: CASSRGTGATGELFF
DNA: TGTGCCAGCAGCCGGGGGACAGGGGCCACCGGGGAGCTGTTTTTT

D: NA
J: TRBJ2-5
V: TRBV15
size: NA
CDR3: CATSRDRAWETQYF
DNA: TGTGCCACCAGCAGAGATCGAGCGTGGGAGACCCAGTACTTC

D: NA
J: TRBJ1-1
V: TRBV19
size: NA
CDR3: CASILSRGNTEAFF
DNA: TGTGCCAGTATCCTTTCCCGGGGGAACACTGAAGCTTTCTTT

D: NA
J: TRBJ1-4
V: TRBV28
size: NA
CDR3: CASKKGGPEKLFF
DNA: TGTGCCAGCAAAAAGGGGGGGCCCGAAAAACTGTTTTTT

D: NA
J: TRBJ2-7
V: TRBV5-1
size: NA
CDR3: CASSLGVGSTYEQYF
DNA: TGCGCCAGCAGCTTGGGGGTGGGCAGCACCTACGAGCAGTACTTC

D: NA
J: TRBJ1-6
V: TRBV6-2/TRBV6-3
size: NA
CDR3: CASSYSSVSPLHF
DNA: TGTGCCAGCAGTTACTCTTCAGTCTCACCCCTCCACTTT

D: TRBD2
J: TRBJ2-1
V: TRBV7-2
size: once
CDR3: CASAYWRGGLVYEQFF
DNA: TGTGCCAGCGCATATTGGCGGGGGGGGTTAGTCTATGAGCAGTTCTTC

D: TRBD1
J: TRBJ1-2
V: TRBV28
size: NA
CDR3: CASSLPVQGTTYGYTF
DNA: TGTGCCAGCAGTTTACCAGTACAGGGGACCACTTATGGCTACACCTTC

D: NA
J: TRBJ2-5
V: TRBV7-2
size: NA
CDR3: CASSPLSSRETQYF
DNA: TGTGCCAGCAGCCCGCTTTCATCTAGGGAGACCCAGTACTTC

D: NA
J: TRBJ1-6
V: TRBV5-6
size: few
CDR3: CASSFGGWSNSPLHF
DNA: TGTGCCAGCAGCTTCGGAGGCTGGAGTAATTCACCCCTCCACTTT

D: NA
J: TRBJ1-1
V: TRBV6-1
size: NA
CDR3: CASSDREVNTEAFF
DNA: TGTGCCAGCAGTGATAGGGAGGTGAACACTGAAGCTTTCTTT